Sequencing of this TCR beta chain was carried out in a study of blood T cell repertoires in COVID-19. As for the study in general: Specimens from acute and convalescent COVID-19 originated in the United States, Italy and Spain. The analysed material was cDNA or gDNA that came from T cells, B-cell-depleted T cells, or PBMCs.

The V end was cut by 4 bases, the J end by 4 bases, with 16 bases between. Looked up from germline, CDR1 is SNHLY and CDR2 is FYNNEI. CDR3 size: 15 residues. TCRdb's table, derived via immunoSEQ multiplex PCR, lists solely in-frame clones and lacks some. Here the sample spans roughly 25,000 clones, around 66% being singletons. The chain joins TRBV2 to TRBJ1-2; unclear D gene. This receptor was identified in a man between 60 and 75 years old with active or convalescent COVID-19. Sequencing was performed on peripheral blood. CDR3 loop: CASSVGAGMGYGYTF. The DNA of the CDR3 is TGTGCCAGCAGTGTCGGCGCAGGAATGGGCTATGGCTACACCTTC.